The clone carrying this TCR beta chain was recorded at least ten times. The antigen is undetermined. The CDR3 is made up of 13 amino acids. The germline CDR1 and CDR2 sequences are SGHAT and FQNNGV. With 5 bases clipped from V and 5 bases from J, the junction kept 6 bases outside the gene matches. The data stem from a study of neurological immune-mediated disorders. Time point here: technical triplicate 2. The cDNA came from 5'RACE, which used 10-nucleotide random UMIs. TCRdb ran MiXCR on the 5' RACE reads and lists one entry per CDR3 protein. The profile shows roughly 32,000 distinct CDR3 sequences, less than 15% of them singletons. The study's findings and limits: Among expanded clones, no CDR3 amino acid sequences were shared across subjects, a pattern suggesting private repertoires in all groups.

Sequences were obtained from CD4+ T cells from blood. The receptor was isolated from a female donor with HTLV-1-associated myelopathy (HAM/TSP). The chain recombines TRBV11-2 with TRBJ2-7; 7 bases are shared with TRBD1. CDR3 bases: TGTGCCAGCAGCCCAGACAGGGACCACGAGCAGTACTTC. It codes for CASSPDRDHEQYF.